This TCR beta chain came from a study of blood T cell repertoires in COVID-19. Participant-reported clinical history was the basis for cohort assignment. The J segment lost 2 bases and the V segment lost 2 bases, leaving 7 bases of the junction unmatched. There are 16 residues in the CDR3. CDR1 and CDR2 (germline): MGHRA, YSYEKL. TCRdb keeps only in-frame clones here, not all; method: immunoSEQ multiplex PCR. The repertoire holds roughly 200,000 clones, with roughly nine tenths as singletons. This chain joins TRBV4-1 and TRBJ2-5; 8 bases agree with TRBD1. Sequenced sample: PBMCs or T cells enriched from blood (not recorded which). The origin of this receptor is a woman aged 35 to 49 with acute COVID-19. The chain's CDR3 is CASSQLTGGPQETQYF. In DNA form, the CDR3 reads TGCGCCAGCAGCCAACTTACAGGGGGACCACAAGAGACCCAGTACTTC.